The sequence of this T cell receptor beta chain was determined in a study of T cell changes during pregnancy in multiple sclerosis. The CDR3 covers 14 residues. The germline V gene has CDR1 SGHVS and CDR2 FQNEAQ. V lost 3 bases and J 2 bases, leaving 10 bases between the germline ends. Sequencing used immunoSEQ multiplex PCR; TCRdb keeps in-frame clones, though not all of them. The data show about 49,000 clones, with 85% to 95% seen just once and approximately 5.5% held by the top ten. This clonotype was obtained from a female donor with multiple sclerosis, enrolled in a pregnancy study. The specimen comprised CD8+ T cells from peripheral blood mononuclear cells, sampled before pregnancy. The chain uses TRBV7-8 and TRBJ1-1; D unclear. CDR3 sequence (DNA): TGTGCCAGCAGCTTTGGCGCGGCCAACACTGAAGCTTTCTTT. Residues: CASSFGAANTEAFF.